This T cell receptor beta chain was obtained from a study of blood T cell repertoires in COVID-19. The overall study: Both acute and convalescent COVID-19 samples were obtained from the United States, Italy and Spain. PBMCs, B-cell-depleted T cells, or T cells provided the cDNA or gDNA that made up the material.

The germline V and J ends were trimmed by 6 bases and 0 bases, with 12 bases remaining between them. Germline V gives CDR1 MNHEY, CDR2 SVGAGI. The CDR3 consists of 15 residues. In the authors' methods: Estimates of nucleated cell counts were drawn from the amplification of reference gene primers. TCRdb's table, derived via immunoSEQ multiplex PCR, lists solely in-frame clones and lacks some. That table gives V, J and clone size, and the DNA gave D and trimming. The repertoire holds over 150,000 clones, 65% to 85% seen once, with about 10% in the top ten. The V call is TRBV6-5, the J call TRBJ1-5; D not certain. Sequences were obtained from peripheral blood. The receptor's source is a woman of 80 years or more with active or convalescent COVID-19. In DNA, the CDR3 is TGTGCCAGCAGCAGCAGCGTTAATAGCAATCAGCCCCAGCATTTT. This encodes CASSSSVNSNQPQHF.